This T cell receptor beta chain was obtained from a study of T cell responses to AZD1222 COVID-19 vaccine. The CDR3 covers 15 residues. The ends were cut back, 1 base at V and 3 bases at J, with 10 bases in the middle. The V gene's germline CDR1 is LNHDA and CDR2 SQIVND (reference sequence). TCRdb's copy holds only in-frame clones and misses some; the assay was immunoSEQ multiplex PCR. Of approximately 120,000 clones in the sample, around 90% were seen once. The chain employs TRBV19 and TRBJ2-1; no clear D. The clonotype originates from an adult in good health. The material was peripheral blood, obtained on day 0 of AZD1222 vaccination. The CDR3 region is CASSIVAPYYNEQFF. CDR3 bases: TGTGCCAGTAGTATAGTCGCGCCTTACTACAATGAGCAGTTCTTC.